These T cell receptor beta chains were read from a single sample in a study of PD-1 blockade in classical Hodgkin lymphoma. Measured with immunoSEQ multiplex PCR; TCRdb has only the in-frame clones, and not every one. The sample lists about 41,000 clones, about 70% seen once, with more than 20% in the top ten. The starting material was peripheral blood mononuclear cells (PBMCs), obtained at baseline. Receptors were obtained from a human donor with classical Hodgkin lymphoma. The CDR3 runs from the conserved cysteine through the conserved F or W. D genes are given only for firm matches. For some rows the clone size is stated as once, few or many, or as a class when expanded; others skip it.

j_gene	abundance	d_gene	v_gene	CDR3aa	CDR3nt
TRBJ2-7	NA	NA	TRBV7-9	CASSLVGLHAYEQYF	TGTGCCAGCAGCTTGGTCGGACTACATGCCTACGAGCAGTACTTC
TRBJ2-7	once	NA	TRBV28	CASSTVEVLRDEQYF	TGTGCCAGCAGTACCGTAGAGGTCCTCAGGGACGAGCAGTACTTC
TRBJ2-3	NA	NA	TRBV25-1	CASSIRGSTDTQYF	TGTGCCAGCAGTATAAGGGGGAGCACAGATACGCAGTATTTT
TRBJ2-7	NA	NA	TRBV30	CAFEGHEQYF	TGTGCCTTCGAGGGGCACGAGCAGTACTTC
TRBJ1-5	medium-sized	NA	TRBV7-8	CASSSRDYQPQHF	TGTGCCAGCAGCTCCAGGGACTATCAGCCCCAGCATTTT
TRBJ2-5	NA	TRBD2	TRBV7-6	CASSPMTSGGRTQYF	TGTGCCAGCAGCCCCATGACTAGCGGGGGGCGGACCCAGTACTTC
TRBJ1-5	once	TRBD1	TRBV27	CASSLGLRTGRQHF	TGTGCCAGCAGTTTAGGTCTCCGGACAGGGCGCCAGCATTTT
TRBJ2-7	NA	TRBD1	TRBV6-5	CASSYSRTGDSYEQYF	TGTGCCAGCAGTTACTCGCGGACAGGGGACTCCTACGAGCAGTACTTC
TRBJ1-1	NA	NA	TRBV5-6	CASRYPGTEAFF	TGTGCCAGCCGCTATCCTGGCACTGAAGCTTTCTTT
TRBJ1-1	NA	NA	TRBV6-5	CATRSRGNTEAFF	TGTGCCACCCGCTCCCGGGGGAACACTGAAGCTTTCTTT
TRBJ2-7	NA	NA	TRBV6-6	CASSYSRQGRDF	TGTGCCAGCAGTTACTCGAGGCAGGGAAGAGACTTC
TRBJ1-5	medium-sized	NA	TRBV27	CASSESRNQPQHF	TGTGCCAGCAGTGAAAGCAGAAATCAGCCCCAGCATTTT
TRBJ2-1	few	NA	TRBV25-1	CATYYYNEQFF	TGTGCCACCTACTACTACAATGAGCAGTTCTTC
TRBJ1-1	NA	TRBD1	TRBV6-5	CASKGDSLNTEAFF	TGTGCCAGCAAGGGGGACAGTCTGAACACTGAAGCTTTCTTT
TRBJ2-7	NA	TRBD2	TRBV6-5	CASSWGLAGGREQYF	TGTGCCAGCAGTTGGGGACTAGCGGGAGGGCGGGAGCAGTACTTC
TRBJ2-2	NA	TRBD1	TRBV28	CASSYGTVLRWAGELFF	TGTGCCAGCAGTTACGGGACAGTCCTTCGGTGGGCCGGGGAGCTGTTTTTT
TRBJ2-4	NA	NA	TRBV4-1	CASSQVLTAWDIQYF	TGCGCCAGCAGCCAAGTTTTAACGGCTTGGGACATTCAGTACTTC
TRBJ2-1	NA	NA	TRBV9	CASSVVMGGGEQFF	TGTGCCAGCAGCGTAGTAATGGGCGGAGGTGAGCAGTTCTTC
TRBJ2-3	NA	TRBD1	TRBV6-4	CASSDAGGGTDTQYF	TGTGCCAGCAGTGACGCAGGGGGCGGCACAGATACGCAGTATTTT
TRBJ2-7	NA	NA	TRBV6-5	CASGEGSPYEQYF	TGTGCCAGCGGAGAGGGGTCCCCCTACGAGCAGTACTTC
TRBJ2-7	NA	NA	TRBV2	CASTQMDSYEQYF	TGTGCCAGCACCCAGATGGATTCCTACGAGCAGTACTTC
TRBJ1-2	few	NA	TRBV25-1	CASSDLNGPSLF	TGTGCCAGCAGTGACCTCAATGGGCCCTCCTTGTTC
TRBJ2-7	few	TRBD1	TRBV6-1	CASSAGTVTYEQYF	TGTGCCAGCAGTGCCGGGACAGTAACCTACGAGCAGTACTTC
TRBJ2-3	few	TRBD1	TRBV10-1	CASSESSGTGGHTQYF	TGCGCCAGCAGTGAGTCGTCCGGGACAGGCGGTCATACGCAGTATTTT
TRBJ2-2	NA	NA	TRBV5-1	CASSLDYPGELFF	TGCGCCAGCAGCTTGGACTATCCCGGGGAGCTGTTTTTT
TRBJ2-2	NA	TRBD1	TRBV18	CASSRTGTVYPGELFF	TGTGCCAGCTCACGAACCGGGACAGTTTACCCCGGGGAGCTGTTTTTT
TRBJ2-3	NA	NA	TRBV14	CASSQDGLRTQGPDTQYF	TGTGCCAGCAGCCAAGATGGCCTCCGTACGCAGGGCCCAGATACGCAGTATTTT
TRBJ1-5	NA	NA	TRBV27	CASSLSKGRYQPQHF	TGTGCCAGCAGTTTATCGAAAGGCAGGTATCAGCCCCAGCATTTT
TRBJ2-7	NA	NA	TRBV27	CASSFEGGRGEQYF	TGTGCCAGCAGTTTCGAGGGAGGGAGGGGGGAGCAGTACTTC